Listed here are 15 T cell receptor beta chains from one sample, sequenced in a study of blood T cell repertoires in COVID-19. The table came from immunoSEQ multiplex PCR; TCRdb's copy has only in-frame clones and leaves some out. This repertoire shows over 150,000 clones, roughly 85% found once; its top ten account for more than 5.5%. The sequencing input was PBMCs or T cells enriched from blood (not recorded which). The receptors were gathered from a man aged 35 to 55 who had recovered from COVID-19.

V usage is TRBV7-9 and J usage is TRBJ1-2, with a possible D match to TRBD1 (6 bases). Germline V lookup: CDR1 SEHNR, CDR2 FQNEAQ (reference sequence). CDR3 length equals 16 residues. V was shortened by 0 bases and J by 3 bases, with 14 bases between the two germline ends. The CDR3 is CASSLAGTPRHYGYTF. The DNA for the CDR3 is TGTGCCAGCAGCTTAGCTGGGACACCCCGCCACTATGGCTACACCTTC.

The chain links TRBV18 to TRBJ1-4; D is unresolved. Looked up from germline, CDR1 is KGHSH and CDR2 is LQKENI. This CDR3 contains 15 residues. V lost 3 bases and J 5 bases, leaving 13 bases between the germline ends. The CDR3 sequence is CASSPVHGSNEKLFF. As DNA, the CDR3 is TGTGCCAGCTCACCGGTGCACGGGTCGAATGAAAAACTGTTTTTT.

The V and J genes are TRBV12-5 and TRBJ2-1; D call uncertain. The germline V gene has CDR1 LGHNT and CDR2 FRNRAP. This CDR3 contains 11 residues. Trimming took 2 bases from V and 9 from J, leaving 5 bases between them. CDR3 in DNA: TGTGCTAGTGGTTTGCCCCGTGAGCAGTTCTTC. This gives the protein CASGLPREQFF.

CDR3 sequence (DNA): TGTGCCAGCAGCCCCGGGGGGACGGAAAACACTGAAGCTTTCTTT. This gives the protein CASSPGGTENTEAFF. This chain connects TRBV7-9 to TRBJ1-1; possibly TRBD1 for D (5 bases). The V gene's germline CDR1 is SEHNR and CDR2 FQNEAQ (reference sequence). This CDR3 has 15 residues. The V gene lost 5 bases and the J gene lost 2 bases, with 15 bases spanning the gap.

The rearrangement uses TRBV10-3 and TRBJ2-2; 10 positions match TRBD1. Trimming cost V 8 bases and J 8 bases; bases outside gene matches: 8. CDR1 is ENHRY, CDR2 SYGVKD, per germline. The CDR3 totals 14 residues. CDR3 protein: CAISRDRGKGELFF. DNA of the CDR3: TGTGCCATCTCCCGGGACAGGGGAAAGGGGGAGCTGTTTTTT.

This chain uses TRBV28 with TRBJ2-1; 8 nucleotides match TRBD1. CDR1 and CDR2 from the germline V gene are MDHEN and SYDVKM. CDR3 size: 15 residues. After removal of 6 bases from V and 8 bases from J, the junction contained 12 bases not matched to a gene. CDR3 amino acids: CASSQGAGGKDEQFF. The CDR3 DNA reads TGTGCCAGCAGCCAGGGGGCAGGGGGCAAGGATGAGCAGTTCTTC.

The chain links TRBV5-1 to TRBJ1-1; the D is unclear. This CDR3 contains 14 residues. The V gene's germline CDR1 is SGHRS and CDR2 YFSETQ. The V end lost 4 bases, the J end lost 1 base, and 11 bases lay between the germline ends. The CDR3 DNA reads as TGCGCCAGCAGCCTGACACGGGGGAACACTGAAGCTTTCTTT. Protein sequence: CASSLTRGNTEAFF.

The chain combines TRBV27 with TRBJ1-6; D perhaps matches TRBD1 (6 bases). The CDR3 is 15 amino acids. Germline V gene lookup returns CDR1 MNHEY and CDR2 SMNVEV (reference sequence). Trimming left V 6 bases short and J 0 bases short, with 9 bases between. This CDR3 reads CASSGQLSYNSPLHF. The CDR3 DNA reads TGTGCCAGCAGCGGACAGCTCTCCTATAATTCACCCCTCCACTTT.

CDR3 amino acids: CASSPPTGTNLADTQYF. DNA of the CDR3: TGTGCCAGCAGCCCCCCGACCGGGACAAATTTAGCAGATACGCAGTATTTT. The V gene is TRBV11-2, the J gene TRBJ2-3, with TRBD1 as a possible D gene (6 bases). Trimming took 5 bases from V and 4 from J, leaving 22 bases between them. The CDR3 covers 17 residues. Germline assignment: CDR1 SGHAT and CDR2 FQNNGV.

The chain recombines TRBV4-1 with TRBJ2-3; maybe TRBD2 (6 bases). CDR1 is MGHRA and CDR2 is YSYEKL in the germline V gene. The V end was cut by 0 bases, the J end by 2 bases, with 9 bases between. CDR3 length equals 15 residues. DNA for the CDR3: TGCGCCAGCAGCCAAGACCCGGGAGTCACAGATACGCAGTATTTT. Translated, it gives CASSQDPGVTDTQYF.

This clone is a singleton in its sample. V gene TRBV5-1 combines with J gene TRBJ1-4, with D perhaps matching TRBD1 (5 bases). The length of the CDR3 is 15 residues. Trimming left V 3 bases short and J 3 bases short, with 12 bases between. Looked up from germline, CDR1 is SGHRS and CDR2 is YFSETQ. CDR3 nucleotide sequence: TGCGCCAGCAGCTCGGGGGGTGGACCTAATGAAAAACTGTTTTTT. Its translation: CASSSGGGPNEKLFF.

The chain couples TRBV30 to TRBJ2-7; D unresolved. The length of the CDR3 is 13 residues. V lost 1 base, J lost 0 bases, and 7 bases lay in between. Germline CDR1 reads GTSNPN; CDR2 reads SVGIG (reference sequence). Here the CDR3 reads CAWSATDSYEQYF. CDR3 sequence (DNA): TGTGCCTGGAGTGCTACCGACTCCTACGAGCAGTACTTC.

V and J are TRBV7-3 and TRBJ1-1; D remains unclear. Germline V CDR1 and CDR2: SGHTA, FQGTGA. V lost 3 bases and J lost 1, with 9 bases in between. This CDR3 has 14 residues. For the CDR3, the DNA is TGTGCCAGCAGCTTTAACAGTCAGAACACTGAAGCTTTCTTT. This codes for CASSFNSQNTEAFF.

The chain combines TRBV5-4 with TRBJ1-1, with TRBD1 identical over 7 bases. This CDR3 has 13 residues. J was trimmed by 8 bases and V by 3 bases; bases with no gene match: 7. CDR1 is SGHNT, CDR2 YYREEE, per germline (reference sequence). CDR3 protein: CASSSTGTAEAFF. The CDR3 DNA is TGTGCCAGCAGCTCCACAGGGACAGCCGAAGCTTTCTTT.

This chain links TRBV28 with TRBJ1-2; weak D call: TRBD1 (6 bases). Germline CDR1 MDHEN, CDR2 SYDVKM. CDR3 size: 16 residues. Trimming left V 8 bases short and J 3 bases short, with 22 bases between. DNA for the CDR3: TGTGCCAGCGTGCCTCATCCAGGGGCCATTCACTATGGCTACACCTTC. This sequence encodes CASVPHPGAIHYGYTF.